Listed below are T cell receptor beta chains from one sample, sequenced in a study of identical twins. Each CDR3 protein gets one entry after TCRdb re-called the 5' RACE reads with MiXCR. The sample yields over 600,000 distinct CDR3 sequences, roughly 20% seen once. The same data also contributed to another study, on T cells expressing NK-cell markers.

Sequencing was performed on PBMCs. The receptors stem from a woman younger than 35 in good health. Each CDR3 is given with its conserved first and last residue. A D gene is named only where the DNA matches it firmly. Size is omitted from some rows. Given values are once, few, many or a class for expanded clones.

v_call,d_call,clone_size,j_call,cdr3_nt,cdr3_aa
TRBV5-6,-,few,TRBJ1-4,TGTGCCAGCACCAGAAGGGGGGCAAACGAAAAACTGTTTTTT,CASTRRGANEKLFF
TRBV12-3/TRBV12-4,TRBD2,-,TRBJ2-5,TGTGCCAGCAGTTTACCTAGCGGGAGGATTCAGTACTTC,CASSLPSGRIQYF
TRBV20-1,-,-,TRBJ2-7,TGCAGTGCCTCACCGGGACATAACTACGAGCAGTACTTC,CSASPGHNYEQYF
TRBV20-1,-,many,TRBJ2-7,TGCAGTGGTGGGAACTCCTACGAGCAGTACTTC,CSGGNSYEQYF
TRBV20-1,TRBD1,many,TRBJ1-1,TGCAGTGCTGGACAGGATCGTGTGGCTTTCTTT,CSAGQDRVAFF
TRBV20-1,TRBD2,few,TRBJ2-5,TGCAGTGCTAGAGGGGAGACTAGCGAGACCCAGTACTTC,CSARGETSETQYF
TRBV7-9,-,-,TRBJ2-5,TGTGCCAGCAGCTTTTCGGCGGTAGAAGAGACCCAGTACTTC,CASSFSAVEETQYF
TRBV10-3,-,-,TRBJ1-6,TGTGCCATCAGTGTTGGGGAGAATTCACCCCTCCACTTT,CAISVGENSPLHF
TRBV29-1,TRBD1,few,TRBJ1-1,TGCAGCGGGAACAGGGGGCTCGCTGAAGCTTTCTTT,CSGNRGLAEAFF
TRBV7-9,-,few,TRBJ2-4,TGTGCCAGCAGCTACGCCGGACAGTCGAACATTCAGTACTTC,CASSYAGQSNIQYF
TRBV20-1,-,-,TRBJ2-3,TGCAGTGCGGAACTAGCTAGTACGGCAGATACGCAGTATTTT,CSAELASTADTQYF
TRBV7-9,-,few,TRBJ2-5,TGTGCCAGCACGTGGGTGGGAGAGACCCAGTACTTC,CASTWVGETQYF